The sequence of this TCR beta chain was determined in a study of T cell changes during pregnancy in multiple sclerosis. The table came from immunoSEQ multiplex PCR; TCRdb's copy has only in-frame clones and leaves some out. In the table there are approximately 60,000 clones, 90% of which are singletons. V gave up 1 base and J gave up 6 bases; unmatched junction bases: 7. CDR3 length: 16 residues. Germline assignment: CDR1 SGHNT and CDR2 YENEEA. The receptor was derived from a female donor in good health, enrolled as a control in a pregnancy study. The chain has TRBV11-3 and TRBJ2-1, with 9 nucleotides matching TRBD1. The sequenced sample was peripheral blood, obtained in the third trimester of pregnancy. The CDR3 loop is CASSLVGTGSLNEQFF. As DNA, the CDR3 is TGTGCCAGCAGCTTAGTGGGGACAGGGTCCCTCAATGAGCAGTTCTTC.